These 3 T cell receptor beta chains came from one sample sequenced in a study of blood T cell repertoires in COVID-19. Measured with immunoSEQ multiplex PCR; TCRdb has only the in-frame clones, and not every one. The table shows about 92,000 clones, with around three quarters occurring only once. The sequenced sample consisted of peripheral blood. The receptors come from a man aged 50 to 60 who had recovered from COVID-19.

CDR3 sequence: CASSLRVGDEQYF. CDR3 nucleotide sequence: TGCGCCAGCAGCTTGAGGGTAGGGGACGAGCAGTACTTC. This chain joins TRBV5-1 and TRBJ2-7, with D perhaps matching TRBD1 (5 bases). CDR1 and CDR2 from the germline V gene are SGHRS and YFSETQ. This CDR3 region has 13 residues. V gave up 1 base and J gave up 5 bases, with 10 bases separating them.

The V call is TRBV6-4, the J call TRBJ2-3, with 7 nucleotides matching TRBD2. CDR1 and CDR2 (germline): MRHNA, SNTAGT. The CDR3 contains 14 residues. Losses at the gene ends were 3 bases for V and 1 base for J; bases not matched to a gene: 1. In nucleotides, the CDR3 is TGTGCCAGCAGTGATCGGGGGGGCACAGATACGCAGTATTTT. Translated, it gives CASSDRGGTDTQYF.

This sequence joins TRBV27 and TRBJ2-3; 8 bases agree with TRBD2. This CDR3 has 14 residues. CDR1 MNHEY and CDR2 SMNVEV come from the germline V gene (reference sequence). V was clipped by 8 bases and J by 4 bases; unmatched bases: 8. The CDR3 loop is CASGPWTSSDTQYF. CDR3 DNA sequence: TGTGCCAGCGGTCCCTGGACTAGCTCAGATACGCAGTATTTT.